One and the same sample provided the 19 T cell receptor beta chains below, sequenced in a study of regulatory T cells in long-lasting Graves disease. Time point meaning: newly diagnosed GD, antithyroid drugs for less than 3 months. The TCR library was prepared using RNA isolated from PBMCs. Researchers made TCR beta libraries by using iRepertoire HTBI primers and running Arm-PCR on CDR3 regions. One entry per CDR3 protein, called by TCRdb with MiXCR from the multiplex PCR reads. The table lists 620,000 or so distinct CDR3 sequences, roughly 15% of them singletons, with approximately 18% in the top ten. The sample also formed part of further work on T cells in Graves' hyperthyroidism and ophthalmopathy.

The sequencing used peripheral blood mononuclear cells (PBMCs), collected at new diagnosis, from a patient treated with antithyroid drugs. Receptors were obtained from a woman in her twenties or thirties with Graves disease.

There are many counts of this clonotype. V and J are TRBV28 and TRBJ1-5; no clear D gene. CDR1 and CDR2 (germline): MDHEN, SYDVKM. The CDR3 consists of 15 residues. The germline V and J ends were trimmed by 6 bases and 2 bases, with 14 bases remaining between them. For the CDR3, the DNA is TGTGCCAGCAGCCGTGTCGATAGGCGCAATCAGCCCCAGCATTTT. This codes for CASSRVDRRNQPQHF. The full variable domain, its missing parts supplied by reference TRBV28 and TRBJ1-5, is DVKVTQSSRYLVKRTGEKVFLECVQDMDHENMFWYRQDPGLGLRLIYFSYDVKMKEKGDIPEGYSVSREKKERFSLILESASTNQTSMYLCASSRVDRRNQPQHFGDGTRLSIL.

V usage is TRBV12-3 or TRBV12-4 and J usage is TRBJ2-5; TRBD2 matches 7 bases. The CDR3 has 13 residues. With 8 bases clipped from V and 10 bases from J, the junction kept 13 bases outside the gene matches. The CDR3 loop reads CASGPPVGRDQYF. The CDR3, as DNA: TGTGCCAGCGGCCCCCCGGTGGGGAGGGACCAGTACTTC.

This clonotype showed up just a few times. CDR3 residues: CASMPGGSYNEQFF. CDR3 coding DNA: TGTGCCAGCATGCCGGGGGGCTCCTACAATGAGCAGTTCTTC. The chain has TRBV12-3 or TRBV12-4 and TRBJ2-1; 7 bases align to TRBD2. The CDR3 is 14 residues long. Unmatched junction bases numbered 3, after V lost 7 bases and J lost 0 bases.

CDR3 in DNA: TGTGCCAGTAACTCGGGGACCAATGAGCAGTTCTTC. Translated: CASNSGTNEQFF. J is TRBJ2-1 and V is TRBV19; either TRBD1 or TRBD2 may fit D (5 bases each). Germline lookup yields CDR1 LNHDA and CDR2 SQIVND (reference sequence). Deletions cut 7 bases from V and 6 bases from J, with 10 bases between. The CDR3 sequence is 12 residues long.

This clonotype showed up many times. For the CDR3, the DNA is TGTGCCAGCAGTCTCGATGGGACAGTCAACTACGAGCAGTACTTC. Residues: CASSLDGTVNYEQYF. The chain uses TRBV28 and TRBJ2-7, with 7 bases matching TRBD1. J was trimmed by 3 bases and V by 5 bases; bases with no gene match: 10. Germline V gene sequence: CDR1 MDHEN, CDR2 SYDVKM. The CDR3 is 15 amino acids.

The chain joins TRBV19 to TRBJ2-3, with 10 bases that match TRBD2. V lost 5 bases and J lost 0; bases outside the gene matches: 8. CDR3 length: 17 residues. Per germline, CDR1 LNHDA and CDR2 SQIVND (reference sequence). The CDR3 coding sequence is TGTGCCAGTAGTTTACAGCGGGAGGGCCGTAGCACAGATACGCAGTATTTT. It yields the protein CASSLQREGRSTDTQYF. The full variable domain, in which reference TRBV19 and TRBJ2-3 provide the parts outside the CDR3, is DGGITQSPKYLFRKEGQNVTLSCEQNLNHDAMYWYRQDPGQGLRLIYYSQIVNDFQKGDIAEGYSVSREKKESFPLTVTSAQKNPTAFYLCASSLQREGRSTDTQYFGPGTRLTVL.

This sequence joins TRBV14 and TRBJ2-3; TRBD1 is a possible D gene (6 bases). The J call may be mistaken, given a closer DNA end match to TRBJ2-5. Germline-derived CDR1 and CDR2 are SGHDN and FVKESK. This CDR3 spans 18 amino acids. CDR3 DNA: TGTGCCAGCAGCCAGACCGTGCGGACAGACCACTCACGGGAGACCCAGTACTTC. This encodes CASSQTVRTDHSRETQYF.

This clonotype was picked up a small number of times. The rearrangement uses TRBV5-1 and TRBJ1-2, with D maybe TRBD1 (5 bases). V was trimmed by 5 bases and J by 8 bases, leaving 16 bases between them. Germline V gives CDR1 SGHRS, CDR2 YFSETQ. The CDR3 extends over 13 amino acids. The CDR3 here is CASREGRQQGYTF. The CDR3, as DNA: TGCGCCAGCAGGGAAGGGAGACAGCAGGGCTACACCTTC.

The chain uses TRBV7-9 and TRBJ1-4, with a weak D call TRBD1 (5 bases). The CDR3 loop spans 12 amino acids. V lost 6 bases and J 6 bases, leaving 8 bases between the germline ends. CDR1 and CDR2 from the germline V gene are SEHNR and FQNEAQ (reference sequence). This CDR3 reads CASRRGDEKLFF. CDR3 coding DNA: TGTGCCAGCAGGAGAGGGGATGAAAAACTGTTTTTT.

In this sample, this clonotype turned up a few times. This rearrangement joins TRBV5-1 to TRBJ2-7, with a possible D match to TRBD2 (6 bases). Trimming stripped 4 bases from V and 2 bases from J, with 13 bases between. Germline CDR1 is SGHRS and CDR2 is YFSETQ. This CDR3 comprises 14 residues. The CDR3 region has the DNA TGCGCCAGCAGCCCGGGGACTGTTGCCTACGAGCAGTACTTC. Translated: CASSPGTVAYEQYF.

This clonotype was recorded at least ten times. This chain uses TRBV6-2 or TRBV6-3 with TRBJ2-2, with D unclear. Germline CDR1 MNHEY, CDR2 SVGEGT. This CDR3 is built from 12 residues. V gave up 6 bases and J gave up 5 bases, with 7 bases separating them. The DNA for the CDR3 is TGTGCCAGCAGGGAAAGTACCGGGGAGCTGTTTTTT. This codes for CASRESTGELFF.

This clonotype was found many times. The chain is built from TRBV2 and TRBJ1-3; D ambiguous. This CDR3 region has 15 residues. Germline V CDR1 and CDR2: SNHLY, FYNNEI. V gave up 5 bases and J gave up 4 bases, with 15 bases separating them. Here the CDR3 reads CASSILSGGGNTIYF. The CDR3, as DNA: TGTGCCAGCAGTATCCTGTCCGGAGGGGGAAACACCATATATTTT.

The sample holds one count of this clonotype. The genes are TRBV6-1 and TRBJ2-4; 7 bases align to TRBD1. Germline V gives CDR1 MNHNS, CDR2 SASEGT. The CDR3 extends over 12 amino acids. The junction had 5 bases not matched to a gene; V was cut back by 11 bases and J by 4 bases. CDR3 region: CAGGQSKNIQYF. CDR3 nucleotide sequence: TGTGCCGGGGGACAGTCGAAAAACATTCAGTACTTC.

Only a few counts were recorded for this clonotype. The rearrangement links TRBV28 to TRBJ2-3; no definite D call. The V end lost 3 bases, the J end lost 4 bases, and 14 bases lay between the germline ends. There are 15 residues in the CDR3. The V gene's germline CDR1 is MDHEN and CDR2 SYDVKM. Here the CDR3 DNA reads TGTGCCAGCAGTTTCGCCCAGGCCGGCCCAGATACGCAGTATTTT. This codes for CASSFAQAGPDTQYF.

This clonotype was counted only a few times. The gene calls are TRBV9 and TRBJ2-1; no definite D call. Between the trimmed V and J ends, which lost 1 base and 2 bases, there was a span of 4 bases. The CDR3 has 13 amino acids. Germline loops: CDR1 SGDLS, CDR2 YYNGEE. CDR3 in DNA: TGTGCCAGCAGCGTATTTCCCTACAATGAGCAGTTCTTC. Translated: CASSVFPYNEQFF.

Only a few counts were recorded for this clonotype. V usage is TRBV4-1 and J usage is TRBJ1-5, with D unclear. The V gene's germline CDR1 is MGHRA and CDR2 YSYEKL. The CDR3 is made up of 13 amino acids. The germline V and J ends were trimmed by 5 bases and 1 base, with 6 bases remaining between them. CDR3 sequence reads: CASSMGSNQPQHF. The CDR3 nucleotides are TGCGCCAGCAGCATGGGGAGCAATCAGCCCCAGCATTTT.

The CDR3 nucleotides are TGTGCCAGCAGCCGGGGACAGAGAACCTACGAGCAGTACTTC. Protein sequence: CASSRGQRTYEQYF. This chain uses TRBV3-1 with TRBJ2-7; TRBD1 agrees at 7 bases. The CDR3 is 14 amino acids. The junction had 5 bases not matched to a gene; V was cut back by 4 bases and J by 2 bases. Per the germline V gene, CDR1 is LGHDT and CDR2 is YNNKEL (reference sequence).

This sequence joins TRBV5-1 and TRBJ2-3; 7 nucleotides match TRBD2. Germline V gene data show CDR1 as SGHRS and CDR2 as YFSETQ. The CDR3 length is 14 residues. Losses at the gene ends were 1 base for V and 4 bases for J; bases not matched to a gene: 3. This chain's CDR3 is CASSLWEGADTQYF. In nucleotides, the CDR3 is TGCGCCAGCAGCTTGTGGGAGGGCGCAGATACGCAGTATTTT.

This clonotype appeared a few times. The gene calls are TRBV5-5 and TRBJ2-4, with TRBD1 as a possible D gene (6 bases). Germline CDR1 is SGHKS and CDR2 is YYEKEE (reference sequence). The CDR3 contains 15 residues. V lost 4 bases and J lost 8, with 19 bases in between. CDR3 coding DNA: TGTGCCAGCAGCGGGGGCCGACGGCATGAGGACATTCAGTACTTC. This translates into CASSGGRRHEDIQYF.